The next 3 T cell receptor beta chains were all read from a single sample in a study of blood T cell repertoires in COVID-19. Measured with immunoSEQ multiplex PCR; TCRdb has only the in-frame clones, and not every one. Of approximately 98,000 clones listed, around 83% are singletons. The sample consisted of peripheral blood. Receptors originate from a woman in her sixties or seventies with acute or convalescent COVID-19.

The CDR3 sequence: CASSFSPDSGNTIYF. CDR3 bases: TGTGCCAGCAGCTTTTCACCAGACTCTGGAAACACCATATATTTT. This rearrangement joins TRBV5-6 to TRBJ1-3; D is unresolved. In germline, CDR1 is SGHDT, CDR2 YYEEEE. This CDR3 spans 15 amino acids. Trimming stripped 2 bases from V and 0 bases from J, with 9 bases between.

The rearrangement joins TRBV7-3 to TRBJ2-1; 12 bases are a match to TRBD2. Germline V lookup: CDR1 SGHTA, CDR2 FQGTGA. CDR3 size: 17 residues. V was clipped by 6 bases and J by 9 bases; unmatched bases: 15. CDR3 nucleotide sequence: TGTGCCAGCAGTTTAGACCCGAGGGCTAGCGGGAGGGGTGAGCAGTTCTTC. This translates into CASSLDPRASGRGEQFF.

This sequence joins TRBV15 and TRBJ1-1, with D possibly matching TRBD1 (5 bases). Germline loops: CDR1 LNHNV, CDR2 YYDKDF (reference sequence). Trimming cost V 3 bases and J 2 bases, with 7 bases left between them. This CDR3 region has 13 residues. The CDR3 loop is CATSSRVNTEAFF. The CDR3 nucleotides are TGTGCCACCAGCAGCAGGGTTAACACTGAAGCTTTCTTT.